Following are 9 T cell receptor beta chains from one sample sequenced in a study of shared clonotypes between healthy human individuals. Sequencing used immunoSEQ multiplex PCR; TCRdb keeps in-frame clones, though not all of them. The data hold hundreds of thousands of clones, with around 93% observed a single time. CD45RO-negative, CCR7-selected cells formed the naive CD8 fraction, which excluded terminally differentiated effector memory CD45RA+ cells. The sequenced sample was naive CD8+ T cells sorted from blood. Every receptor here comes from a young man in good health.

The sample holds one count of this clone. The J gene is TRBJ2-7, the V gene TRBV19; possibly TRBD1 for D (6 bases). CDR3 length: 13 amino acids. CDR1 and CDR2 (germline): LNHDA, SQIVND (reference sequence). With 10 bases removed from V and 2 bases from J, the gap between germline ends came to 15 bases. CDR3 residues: CATSGQPTYEQYF. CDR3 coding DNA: TGTGCCACCTCGGGACAACCTACCTACGAGCAGTACTTC.

The CDR3 DNA is TGTGCCAGCAGCGTGGACAGAGACACAGATACGCAGTATTTT. Translating it yields CASSVDRDTDTQYF. This chain links TRBV5-8 with TRBJ2-3; D possibly corresponds to TRBD1 (6 bases). Trimming cost V 4 bases and J 2 bases, with 11 bases left between them. The germline gives CDR1 SGHTS, CDR2 YDEGEE. This CDR3 region has 14 residues.

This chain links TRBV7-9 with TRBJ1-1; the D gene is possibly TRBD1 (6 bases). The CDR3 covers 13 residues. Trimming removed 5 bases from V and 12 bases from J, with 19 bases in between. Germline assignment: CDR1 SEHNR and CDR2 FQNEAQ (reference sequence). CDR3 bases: TGTGCCAGCAGCCTTAGCGCAGGGGAAGAATCTTTCTTT. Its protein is CASSLSAGEESFF.

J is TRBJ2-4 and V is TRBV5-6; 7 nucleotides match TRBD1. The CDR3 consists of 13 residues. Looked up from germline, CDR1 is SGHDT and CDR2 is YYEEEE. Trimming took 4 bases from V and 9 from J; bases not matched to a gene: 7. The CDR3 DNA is TGTGCCAGCAGCATTGACAGGGTGGGCATTCAGTACTTC. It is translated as CASSIDRVGIQYF.

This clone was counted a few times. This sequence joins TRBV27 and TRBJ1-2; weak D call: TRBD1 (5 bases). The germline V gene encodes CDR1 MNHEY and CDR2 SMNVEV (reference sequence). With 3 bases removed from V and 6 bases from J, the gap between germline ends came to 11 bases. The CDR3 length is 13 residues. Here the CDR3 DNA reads TGTGCCAGCAGTTTGGGGCATTATGATGGCTACACCTTC. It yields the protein CASSLGHYDGYTF.

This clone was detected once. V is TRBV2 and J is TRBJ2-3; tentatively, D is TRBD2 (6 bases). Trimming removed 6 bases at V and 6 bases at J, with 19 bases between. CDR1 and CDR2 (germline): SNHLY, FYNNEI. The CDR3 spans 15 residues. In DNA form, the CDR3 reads TGTGCCAGCAGAGAGACTAGGACTCGTTGGGATACGCAGTATTTT. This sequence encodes CASRETRTRWDTQYF.

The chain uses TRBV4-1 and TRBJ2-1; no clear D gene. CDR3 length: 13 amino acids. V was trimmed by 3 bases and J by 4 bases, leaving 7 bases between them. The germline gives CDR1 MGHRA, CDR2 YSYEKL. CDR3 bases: TGCGCCAGCAGCCATGCTATTTACAATGAGCAGTTCTTC. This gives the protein CASSHAIYNEQFF.

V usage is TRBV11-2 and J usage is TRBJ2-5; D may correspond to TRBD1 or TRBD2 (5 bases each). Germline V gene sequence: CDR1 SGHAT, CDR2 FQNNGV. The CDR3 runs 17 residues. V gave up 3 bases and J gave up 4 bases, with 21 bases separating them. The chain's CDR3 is CASSFTGTVDVGETQYF. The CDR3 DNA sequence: TGTGCCAGCAGCTTTACCGGGACGGTGGACGTCGGAGAGACCCAGTACTTC. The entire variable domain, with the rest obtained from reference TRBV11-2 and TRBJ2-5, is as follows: EAGVAQSPRYKIIEKRQSVAFWCNPISGHATLYWYQQILGQGPKLLIQFQNNGVVDDSQLPKDRFSAERLKGVDSTLKIQPAKLEDSAVYLCASSFTGTVDVGETQYFGPGTRLLVL.

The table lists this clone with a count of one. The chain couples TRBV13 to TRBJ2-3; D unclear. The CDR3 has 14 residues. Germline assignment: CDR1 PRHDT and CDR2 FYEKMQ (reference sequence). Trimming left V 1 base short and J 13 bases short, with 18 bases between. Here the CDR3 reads CASSLAPWVGNKYF. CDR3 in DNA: TGTGCCAGCAGCTTAGCCCCGTGGGTGGGAAATAAGTATTTT.